This passage covers 8 T cell receptor beta chains from one sample sequenced in a study of cytomegalovirus exposure and HLA in healthy donors (dated by TCRdb to about 2017). Libraries were built with the immunoSEQ multiplex PCR assay. The multiplex PCR relied on a mix of 60 forward primers for TCR Vbeta segments and 13 reverse primers for TCR Jbeta segments. TCRdb retrieved this table from immuneACCESS and kept in-frame rearrangements only. Not all clones are present; in checked studies, unresolved V genes account for under half, and no reason is known for the remainder. The sample has approximately 50,000 clones on record, around 83% of them singletons. Approximately 4.3% of the sample lies in the top ten. Sequencing was performed on PBMCs. All receptors come from a young man in good health and CMV-seronegative.

This chain links TRBV6-1 with TRBJ2-7, with a possible D match to TRBD1 (5 bases). The CDR3 is made up of 15 amino acids. Germline assignment: CDR1 MNHNS and CDR2 SASEGT. V lost 7 bases to trimming and J lost 4 bases, with 20 bases between them. The CDR3: CASTTSWTTSYEQYF. CDR3 bases: TGTGCCAGCACTACCTCATGGACAACGAGTTACGAGCAGTACTTC.

The chain recombines TRBV11-3 with TRBJ1-6; D may be TRBD1 (5 bases). The V end lost 0 bases, the J end lost 7 bases, and 13 bases lay between the germline ends. Germline assignment: CDR1 SGHNT and CDR2 YENEEA. This CDR3 comprises 16 residues. In nucleotides, the CDR3 is TGTGCCAGCAGCTTAGATAAGGCCAGGGAAAATTCACCCCTCCACTTT. This sequence encodes CASSLDKARENSPLHF.

V and J are TRBV29-1 and TRBJ1-4; a possible D gene is TRBD1 (6 bases). CDR1 and CDR2 (germline): SQVTM, ANQGSEA. The CDR3 is 12 residues long. Trimming removed 6 bases from V and 4 bases from J, with 9 bases in between. The CDR3 bases are TGCAGCGTGGGACACGGTAATGAAAAACTGTTTTTT. Protein sequence: CSVGHGNEKLFF.

This sequence joins TRBV6-5 and TRBJ2-7; weak D call: TRBD1 (5 bases). V was shortened by 0 bases and J by 7 bases, with 19 bases between the two germline ends. The CDR3 runs 16 residues. Germline values: CDR1 MNHEY, CDR2 SVGAGI. CDR3 DNA sequence: TGTGCCAGCAGTTACTCGAGAGTCGGGTCGAACAGGGAGCAGTACTTC. Translation: CASSYSRVGSNREQYF.

V is TRBV28 and J is TRBJ1-4, with unresolved D. V lost 6 bases, J lost 8 bases, and 10 bases lay in between. The CDR3 has 12 residues. In germline, CDR1 is MDHEN, CDR2 SYDVKM. CDR3 sequence reads: CASSSAREKLFF. CDR3 nucleotide sequence: TGTGCCAGCAGCAGTGCCAGAGAAAAACTGTTTTTT.

The chain is built from TRBV11-3 and TRBJ2-2, with 7 positions matching TRBD2. This CDR3 region has 15 residues. V dropped 5 bases and J dropped 1; count of bases not matched to a gene: 4. Germline CDR1 is SGHNT and CDR2 is YENEEA. The CDR3, as DNA: TGTGCCAGCAGCCCCGGGGAGGGGAACACCGGGGAGCTGTTTTTT. Translation gives CASSPGEGNTGELFF.

The chain employs TRBV27 and TRBJ2-5; 7 bases match TRBD2. TRBJ2-7 matches the DNA end more closely, so the J call is doubtful. Germline CDR1 MNHEY, CDR2 SMNVEV (reference sequence). This CDR3 is built from 16 residues. The CDR3 DNA sequence: TGTGCCAGCAGTTCCCCCGGTGGCGGGGGATCCTACGAGCAGTACTTC. Its translation is CASSSPGGGGSYEQYF.

This rearrangement joins TRBV19 to TRBJ1-2, with D tentatively TRBD1 (5 bases). The germline gives CDR1 LNHDA, CDR2 SQIVND (reference sequence). V lost 3 bases and J lost 3, with 8 bases in between. This CDR3 has 13 residues. In DNA form, the CDR3 reads TGTGCCAGTAGTATTCCAGGGCACTATGGCTACACCTTC. Translating gives CASSIPGHYGYTF.